Each of the 30 T cell receptor beta chains below was sequenced from the same sample in a study of cytomegalovirus exposure and HLA in healthy donors. PCR involved 60 Vbeta and 13 Jbeta primers. Only in-frame clones appear in the TCRdb table, and some are missing; sequencing was by immunoSEQ multiplex PCR. In the table there are 130,000 or so clones, more than 75% of which are singletons. Source material: PBMCs. Receptors originate from a woman aged 25 to 45 in good health and CMV-seronegative.

Here the CDR3 reads CASSGRDSFTDTQYF. CDR3 coding DNA: TGTGCCAGCAGCGGGCGGGACAGTTTCACAGATACGCAGTATTTT. This sequence joins TRBV7-6 and TRBJ2-3; possible D gene TRBD1, 7 bases. The CDR3 length is 15 residues. Germline V gives CDR1 SGHVS, CDR2 FNYEAQ. V gave up 5 bases and J gave up 2 bases, with 14 bases separating them.

The chain carries TRBV6-1 and TRBJ2-7, with D possibly being TRBD2 (5 bases). V lost 4 bases and J lost 6, with 19 bases in between. The CDR3 spans 15 residues. Per the germline V gene, CDR1 is MNHNS and CDR2 is SASEGT. In DNA, the CDR3 is TGTGCCAGCAGTGTTCGGGGTATCAACGAAGTCGAGCAGTACTTC. Translation gives CASSVRGINEVEQYF.

J is TRBJ2-5 and V is TRBV13; 8 positions match TRBD2. The CDR3 spans 12 residues. CDR1 is PRHDT, CDR2 FYEKMQ, per germline (reference sequence). J lost 5 bases, V lost 8 bases, and 4 bases had no gene match. The CDR3 loop reads CASRGGGETQYF. The CDR3 nucleotides read TGTGCCAGCCGGGGGGGCGGGGAGACCCAGTACTTC.

The chain links TRBV7-2 to TRBJ2-2, with 11 bases fitting TRBD2. The J segment lost 4 bases and the V segment lost 4 bases, leaving 11 bases of the junction unmatched. The CDR3 contains 18 residues. Germline V CDR1 and CDR2: SGHTA, FQGNSA. The CDR3 DNA reads as TGTGCCAGCAGCTCTCCAGTAGTAGCGGGGGGGGGCACCGGGGAGCTGTTTTTT. This translates into CASSSPVVAGGGTGELFF.

The rearrangement links TRBV5-5 to TRBJ1-5; 7 bases line up with TRBD1. The V and J ends lost 0 bases and 7 bases, in that order; junction bases with no gene match: 4. This CDR3 spans 14 amino acids. CDR1 and CDR2 (germline): SGHKS, YYEKEE (reference sequence). The CDR3 DNA follows: TGTGCCAGCAGCTTGGGACAGGGCTTCCAGCCCCAGCATTTT. This codes for CASSLGQGFQPQHF.

The V gene is TRBV6-5, the J gene TRBJ2-7; the match to TRBD1 covers 9 bases. Germline loops: CDR1 MNHEY, CDR2 SVGAGI. V lost 3 bases to trimming and J lost 2 bases; unmatched junction nucleotides: 5. The CDR3 loop spans 15 amino acids. The CDR3 nucleotides read TGTGCCAGCAGTTATTCGGGGACAGGGACCTACGAGCAGTACTTC. Translated, it gives CASSYSGTGTYEQYF.

The J gene is TRBJ2-5, the V gene TRBV15; possibly TRBD2 for D (5 bases). V was cut by 0 bases and J by 5 bases, with 13 bases left in between. The CDR3 totals 15 residues. Germline V lookup: CDR1 LNHNV, CDR2 YYDKDF (reference sequence). The CDR3, as DNA: TGTGCCACCAGCAGAGATCGCCTCGGGGTGGAGACCCAGTACTTC. Amino acids: CATSRDRLGVETQYF.

V is TRBV18 and J is TRBJ2-7, with D perhaps TRBD1 (6 bases). Looked up from germline, CDR1 is KGHSH and CDR2 is LQKENI. The germline V and J ends were trimmed by 4 bases and 7 bases, with 20 bases remaining between them. The CDR3 runs 15 residues. The CDR3, as DNA: TGTGCCAGCTCACGGGGATCCGGGACACCGTGGGAGCAGTACTTC. This sequence encodes CASSRGSGTPWEQYF.

CDR3 nucleotides: TGTGCCTGCCCGGCCCCCCACGCGCCGGGACAGGCTGGGGATCAGCCCCAGCATTTT. Protein product: CACPAPHAPGQAGDQPQHF. The chain recombines TRBV19 with TRBJ1-5; 8 nucleotides match TRBD1. The V gene's germline CDR1 is LNHDA and CDR2 SQIVND (reference sequence). Trimming at V came to 11 bases and at J to 5 bases, leaving 26 bases not matched to a gene. This CDR3 has 19 amino acids. Supplemented by reference TRBV19 and TRBJ1-5, the full variable domain reads DGGITQSPKYLFRKEGQNVTLSCEQNLNHDAMYWYRQDPGQGLRLIYYSQIVNDFQKGDIAEGYSVSREKKESFPLTVTSAQKNPTAFYLCACPAPHAPGQAGDQPQHFGDGTRLSIL.

This clone was counted once. The V gene is TRBV7-9, the J gene TRBJ2-1; 7 positions match TRBD2. Unmatched junction bases numbered 3, after V lost 1 base and J lost 3 bases. The CDR3 consists of 15 residues. Germline loops: CDR1 SEHNR, CDR2 FQNEAQ (reference sequence). CDR3 in amino acids: CASSLGGLYYNEQFF. The CDR3 DNA sequence: TGTGCCAGCAGCTTAGGGGGACTATACTACAATGAGCAGTTCTTC.

The chain links TRBV5-4 to TRBJ1-2; 9 positions agree with TRBD1. V gave up 4 bases and J gave up 4 bases; unmatched junction bases: 8. The CDR3 is 15 residues long. Germline-derived CDR1 and CDR2 are SGHNT and YYREEE (reference sequence). CDR3 protein: CASSRQPTGGYGYTF. In nucleotides, the CDR3 is TGTGCCAGCAGCCGACAGCCGACAGGGGGCTATGGCTACACCTTC.

V is TRBV5-5 and J is TRBJ1-5; possibly TRBD1 for D (5 bases). V lost 5 bases and J lost 6, with 12 bases in between. Germline V gene data show CDR1 as SGHKS and CDR2 as YYEKEE (reference sequence). This CDR3 is 13 amino acids long. CDR3 loop: CASSPDSIQPQHF. The CDR3 region has the DNA TGTGCCAGCAGTCCCGACAGTATTCAGCCCCAGCATTTT.

The chain employs TRBV7-2 and TRBJ2-7; TRBD2 is a possible D gene (6 bases). Germline CDR1 and CDR2: SGHTA and FQGNSA. The CDR3 contains 15 residues. V lost 5 bases to trimming and J lost 3 bases, with 17 bases between them. The CDR3: CASSPTRGLIYEQYF. The CDR3 DNA sequence: TGTGCCAGCAGCCCCACCCGGGGGTTGATCTACGAGCAGTACTTC.

This chain connects TRBV27 to TRBJ2-7; maybe TRBD2 (7 bases). The CDR3 is 16 residues long. CDR1 is MNHEY and CDR2 is SMNVEV in the germline V gene (reference sequence). Trimming took off 2 bases at V and 6 bases at J, with 20 bases between the two ends. The CDR3 protein is CASSLVEGDYFAEQYF. DNA for the CDR3: TGTGCCAGCAGTTTAGTGGAGGGGGACTACTTCGCCGAGCAGTACTTC.

This chain uses TRBV5-5 with TRBJ2-7, with 7 bases that match TRBD1. With V trimmed by 6 bases and J by 0 bases, 15 bases remained unmatched. In germline, CDR1 is SGHKS, CDR2 YYEKEE (reference sequence). There are 17 residues in the CDR3. CDR3 sequence reads: CASIKGPGDSYSYEQYF. The CDR3 DNA sequence: TGTGCCAGCATCAAAGGGCCAGGGGACAGTTACTCCTACGAGCAGTACTTC.

The V call is TRBV7-2, the J call TRBJ2-7, with 10 bases aligning to TRBD1. This CDR3 is built from 14 residues. With 3 bases clipped from V and 4 bases from J, the junction kept 3 bases outside the gene matches. Germline CDR1 reads SGHTA; CDR2 reads FQGNSA. The CDR3 loop reads CASSFRDRGYEQYF. CDR3 in DNA: TGTGCCAGCAGCTTCCGGGACAGGGGTTACGAGCAGTACTTC. The full variable domain, with the rest looked up from reference TRBV7-2 and TRBJ2-7, is GAGVSQSPSNKVTEKGKDVELRCDPISGHTALYWYRQSLGQGLEFLIYFQGNSAPDKSGLPSDRFSAERTGGSVSTLTIQRTQQEDSAVYLCASSFRDRGYEQYFGPGTRLTVT.

The CDR3 here is CASSSRTDMRGYTF. The CDR3 region has the DNA TGTGCCAGCAGCTCTAGGACAGATATGAGGGGCTACACCTTC. V gene TRBV7-2 combines with J gene TRBJ1-2, with D possibly being TRBD1 (6 bases). CDR1 is SGHTA and CDR2 is FQGNSA in the germline V gene. The CDR3 contains 14 residues. V was clipped by 4 bases and J by 8 bases, with 17 bases between them.

Here the CDR3 reads CASSSPGARETRETQYF. In DNA form, the CDR3 reads TGTGCCAGCAGCTCCCCTGGTGCGCGGGAGACCAGAGAGACCCAGTACTTC. The J gene is TRBJ2-5, the V gene TRBV7-3; 7 positions agree with TRBD2. Looked up from germline, CDR1 is SGHTA and CDR2 is FQGTGA. The CDR3 length is 17 residues. Unmatched junction bases numbered 15, after V lost 4 bases and J lost 4 bases.

This clone was recorded a few times. The chain combines TRBV23-1 with TRBJ1-5; D is perhaps TRBD1 (5 bases). TRBV23-1 is an open reading frame whose function is uncertain. The V gene lost 3 bases and the J gene lost 2 bases, with 11 bases spanning the gap. The CDR3 covers 15 residues. CDR3 sequence reads: CASSQLGGCNQPQHF. DNA of the CDR3: TGCGCCAGCAGTCAGCTGGGGGGGTGCAATCAGCCCCAGCATTTT.

The V gene is TRBV9, the J gene TRBJ2-1, with 12 bases lining up with TRBD2. The V and J ends lost 0 bases and 9 bases, in that order; junction bases with no gene match: 4. CDR1 and CDR2 from the germline V gene are SGDLS and YYNGEE. The CDR3 has 15 residues. CDR3 in DNA: TGTGCCAGCAGCGTAGGGACTAGCGGGGTGGGTGAGCAGTTCTTC. Its protein is CASSVGTSGVGEQFF.

V gene TRBV4-2 combines with J gene TRBJ2-7; TRBD1 matches 7 bases. In germline, CDR1 is LGHNA, CDR2 YNFKEQ. V lost 1 base and J lost 2; bases outside the gene matches: 8. The CDR3 sequence is 16 residues long. CDR3 DNA sequence: TGTGCCAGCAGCCAAGTTAGGGCAGGGGGAGCCTACGAGCAGTACTTC. This encodes CASSQVRAGGAYEQYF.

V is TRBV27 and J is TRBJ2-7, with 13 bases lining up with TRBD2. This CDR3 comprises 18 residues. Germline V gene data show CDR1 as MNHEY and CDR2 as SMNVEV (reference sequence). V lost 3 bases, J lost 4 bases, and 12 bases stayed unmatched. Written as DNA, the CDR3 is TGTGCCAGCAGTTTTAGGCGGACTAGCGGGAGAGGAGGATACGAGCAGTACTTC. As protein: CASSFRRTSGRGGYEQYF.

The chain combines TRBV5-6 with TRBJ2-7, with TRBD1 matching over 7 bases. This CDR3 has 15 residues. V dropped 3 bases and J dropped 5; count of bases not matched to a gene: 11. The V gene's germline CDR1 is SGHDT and CDR2 YYEEEE. CDR3 DNA: TGTGCCAGCAGCTCCACAGGGTCGCAGGGGGACGAGCAGTACTTC. It is translated as CASSSTGSQGDEQYF.

V gene TRBV11-2 combines with J gene TRBJ1-2, with D uncertain. V shed 3 bases and J shed 2 bases, with 4 bases lying between them. Germline CDR1 SGHAT, CDR2 FQNNGV. The length of the CDR3 is 12 residues. CDR3: CASSFENYGYTF. The CDR3 DNA reads TGTGCCAGCAGCTTCGAGAACTATGGCTACACCTTC.

V gene TRBV18 combines with J gene TRBJ1-1; 7 positions match TRBD1. Trimming cost V 6 bases and J 4 bases; bases outside gene matches: 8. The CDR3 runs 14 residues. The germline V gene encodes CDR1 KGHSH and CDR2 LQKENI. This CDR3 is CASSQDRVSTEAFF. CDR3 coding DNA: TGTGCCAGCTCCCAAGACAGGGTCAGCACTGAAGCTTTCTTT.

As for this clone: This sample includes further DNA sequences coding for the same CDR3. The chain is built from TRBV9 and TRBJ2-1, with D tentatively TRBD2 (6 bases). The CDR3 covers 15 residues. In germline, CDR1 is SGDLS, CDR2 YYNGEE. Trimming cost V 2 bases and J 0 bases, with 9 bases left between them. CDR3 sequence (DNA): TGTGCCAGCAGCGTTGTAGCGGACTCCTACAATGAGCAGTTCTTC. It translates to CASSVVADSYNEQFF.

V is TRBV28 and J is TRBJ2-7; 7 positions match TRBD1. Looked up from germline, CDR1 is MDHEN and CDR2 is SYDVKM. This CDR3 region has 12 residues. V gave up 6 bases and J gave up 4 bases; unmatched junction bases: 3. The CDR3 DNA sequence: TGTGCCAGCAGGCAGACAGGGTACGAGCAGTACTTC. This translates into CASRQTGYEQYF.

The chain combines TRBV27 with TRBJ2-7; TRBD2 matches 11 bases. Germline V CDR1 and CDR2: MNHEY, SMNVEV (reference sequence). The CDR3 is made up of 17 amino acids. V lost 5 bases to trimming and J lost 2 bases; unmatched junction nucleotides: 11. The CDR3 DNA follows: TGTGCCAGCAGTCCCAGCCTCGGGACTAGCGGAACCTACGAGCAGTACTTC. This gives the protein CASSPSLGTSGTYEQYF.

This chain links TRBV19 with TRBJ2-7, with D maybe TRBD2 (6 bases). Germline assignment: CDR1 LNHDA and CDR2 SQIVND (reference sequence). Between the trimmed V and J ends, which lost 4 bases and 7 bases, there was a span of 17 bases. This CDR3 comprises 14 residues. The CDR3 loop is CASSRSGVAGEQYF. The CDR3 bases are TGTGCCAGTAGTAGATCGGGAGTGGCGGGTGAGCAGTACTTC.

The chain has TRBV11-2 and TRBJ2-5; 8 bases match TRBD2. Germline CDR1 SGHAT, CDR2 FQNNGV. The CDR3 length is 14 residues. J lost 4 bases, V lost 2 bases, and 3 bases had no gene match. The CDR3 here is CASSLFGGGETQYF. CDR3 sequence (DNA): TGTGCCAGCAGCTTATTCGGGGGGGGAGAGACCCAGTACTTC.